This entry concerns a single T cell receptor (beta chain). Its antigen is unidentified. Repertoires were generated with immunoSEQ multiplex PCR, while TCRdb's copy carries only in-frame clones and drops some. This table holds 140,000 to 150,000 clones, over 75% found once. Germline V lookup: CDR1 MNHEY, CDR2 SMNVEV (reference sequence). The CDR3 contains 14 residues. V shed 4 bases and J shed 8 bases, with 15 bases lying between them. These data come from a study of T cell responses to AZD1222 COVID-19 vaccine. Background on the study: Recipients boosted at about 4 weeks or about 12 weeks are pooled. General observations from the study: The donors showed a predominance of white British ancestry and of females, with possible underestimation of clonal diversity. Seropositivity was recorded at baseline in only 6 or 7 AZD1222 recipients. Close to half of all spike-specific TCRs reportedly target regions of the variants that are unmutated.

This rearrangement joins TRBV27 to TRBJ2-1; D is ambiguous. The TCR was taken from an adult in good health. The sequencing here drew on peripheral blood, taken on day 0 of AZD1222 vaccination. The CDR3 spells CASSSASKEHEQFF. DNA of the CDR3: TGTGCCAGCAGTTCCGCCTCTAAAGAGCATGAGCAGTTCTTC.